The 8 T cell receptor beta chains presented below share a single source sample, sequenced in a study of cytomegalovirus exposure and HLA in healthy donors. Researchers ran the PCR with 60 Vbeta and 13 Jbeta primers. Only in-frame clones appear in the TCRdb table, and some are missing; sequencing was by immunoSEQ multiplex PCR. The sample lists some 170,000 clones, approximately 80% seen once, with approximately 2.9% in the top ten. Source material: PBMCs. The receptors originated from a female donor in good health and CMV-seronegative.

This chain connects TRBV4-2 to TRBJ2-1, with 14 bases that match TRBD2. CDR3 length: 17 amino acids. The V gene's germline CDR1 is LGHNA and CDR2 YNFKEQ. Trimming cost V 2 bases and J 5 bases; bases outside gene matches: 5. Written as DNA, the CDR3 is TGTGCCAGCAGCCAACCCGAGGGACTAGCGGGAGACAATGAGCAGTTCTTC. It encodes CASSQPEGLAGDNEQFF.

The rearrangement uses TRBV18 and TRBJ2-7; 8 nucleotides align to TRBD1. The CDR3 has 14 residues. The germline V gene has CDR1 KGHSH and CDR2 LQKENI. V shed 5 bases, J shed 2 bases, and the junction held 5 bases outside the gene matches. The CDR3 region is CASSAGQGPYEQYF. The CDR3 DNA reads as TGTGCCAGCTCAGCTGGACAGGGCCCCTACGAGCAGTACTTC.

This chain joins TRBV7-2 and TRBJ1-2, with D perhaps matching TRBD1 (5 bases). The germline V and J ends were trimmed by 5 bases and 0 bases, with 13 bases remaining between them. The CDR3 has 15 amino acids. Per germline, CDR1 SGHTA and CDR2 FQGNSA. CDR3 residues: CASSVTGEPNYGYTF. The CDR3, as DNA: TGTGCCAGCAGCGTCACGGGGGAGCCTAACTATGGCTACACCTTC.

V is TRBV6-5 and J is TRBJ2-7, with D perhaps matching TRBD1 (6 bases). Trimming took off 1 base at V and 3 bases at J, with 7 bases between the two ends. The germline V gene has CDR1 MNHEY and CDR2 SVGAGI. This CDR3 is 13 amino acids long. The CDR3: CASSYFRGYEQYF. As DNA, the CDR3 is TGTGCCAGCAGTTACTTCAGGGGCTACGAGCAGTACTTC.

CDR3: CASSLADRGYGYTF. The CDR3 nucleotides read TGTGCCAGCAGCTTAGCGGACAGGGGGTATGGCTACACCTTC. V usage is TRBV7-6 and J usage is TRBJ1-2, with 10 bases aligning to TRBD1. Germline V gene sequence: CDR1 SGHVS, CDR2 FNYEAQ. With 0 bases clipped from V and 5 bases from J, the junction kept 0 bases outside the gene matches. This CDR3 spans 14 amino acids.

The genes are TRBV13 and TRBJ2-3; tentative D call: TRBD2 (5 bases). The V and J ends lost 5 bases and 2 bases respectively, with 14 bases between them. CDR1 is PRHDT, CDR2 FYEKMQ, per germline (reference sequence). This CDR3 is 15 amino acids long. CDR3 loop: CASSLAPDNTDTQYF. CDR3 DNA: TGTGCCAGCAGCCTAGCTCCAGACAACACAGATACGCAGTATTTT.

V usage is TRBV5-1 and J usage is TRBJ2-2; D is unclear. The V end lost 1 base, the J end lost 5 bases, and 9 bases lay between the germline ends. The CDR3 is 14 amino acids. Germline V lookup: CDR1 SGHRS, CDR2 YFSETQ. CDR3 sequence: CASSLIAITGELFF. CDR3 DNA sequence: TGCGCCAGCAGCTTGATAGCAATTACCGGGGAGCTGTTTTTT.

The V gene is TRBV7-9, the J gene TRBJ1-5, with a possible D match to TRBD1 (6 bases). The CDR3 loop spans 12 amino acids. V gave up 3 bases and J gave up 8 bases, with 8 bases separating them. CDR1 and CDR2 (germline): SEHNR, FQNEAQ (reference sequence). For the CDR3, the DNA is TGTGCCAGCAGCTTGGCAGGGGAGCCCCAGCATTTT. It is translated as CASSLAGEPQHF. Based on the CDR3 plus reference TRBV7-9 and TRBJ1-5, the full variable domain is DTGVSQNPRHKITKRGQNVTFRCDPISEHNRLYWYRQTLGQGPEFLTYFQNEAQLEKSRLLSDRFSAERPKGSFSTLEIQRTEQGDSAMYLCASSLAGEPQHFGDGTRLSIL.